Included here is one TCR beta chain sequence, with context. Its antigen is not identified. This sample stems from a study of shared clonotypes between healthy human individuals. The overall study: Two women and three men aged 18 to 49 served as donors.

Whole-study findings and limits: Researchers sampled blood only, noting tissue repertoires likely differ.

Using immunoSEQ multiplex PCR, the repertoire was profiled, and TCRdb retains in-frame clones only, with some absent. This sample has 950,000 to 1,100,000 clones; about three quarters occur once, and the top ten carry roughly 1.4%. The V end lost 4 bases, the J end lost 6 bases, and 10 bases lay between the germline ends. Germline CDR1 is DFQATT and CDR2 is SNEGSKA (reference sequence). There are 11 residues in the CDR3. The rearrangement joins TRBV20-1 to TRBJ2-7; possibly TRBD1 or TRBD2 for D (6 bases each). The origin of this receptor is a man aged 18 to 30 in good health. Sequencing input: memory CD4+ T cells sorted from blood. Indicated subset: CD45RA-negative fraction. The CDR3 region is CSAKQGGEQYF. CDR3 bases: TGCAGTGCTAAACAGGGAGGCGAGCAGTACTTC.